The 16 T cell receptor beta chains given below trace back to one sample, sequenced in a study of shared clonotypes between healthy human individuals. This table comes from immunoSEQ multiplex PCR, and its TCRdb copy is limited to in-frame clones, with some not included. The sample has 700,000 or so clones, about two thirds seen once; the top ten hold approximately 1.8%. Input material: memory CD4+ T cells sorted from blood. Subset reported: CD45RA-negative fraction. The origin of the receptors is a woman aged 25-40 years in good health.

The CDR3 sequence is CASSDDRGPYEQYF. Written as DNA, the CDR3 is TGTGCCAGCAGCGATGACAGGGGACCCTACGAGCAGTACTTC. V usage is TRBV11-2 and J usage is TRBJ2-7, with TRBD1 identical over 8 bases. Germline V gene lookup returns CDR1 SGHAT and CDR2 FQNNGV. V lost 5 bases and J lost 2; bases outside the gene matches: 5. The CDR3 runs to 14 residues.

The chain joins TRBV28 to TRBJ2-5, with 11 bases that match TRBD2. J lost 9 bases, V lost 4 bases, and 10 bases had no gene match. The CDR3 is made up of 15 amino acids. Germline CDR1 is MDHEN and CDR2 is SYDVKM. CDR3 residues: CASSSSLLAGVAQYF. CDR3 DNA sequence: TGTGCCAGCAGTTCTTCACTACTAGCGGGAGTAGCCCAGTACTTC.

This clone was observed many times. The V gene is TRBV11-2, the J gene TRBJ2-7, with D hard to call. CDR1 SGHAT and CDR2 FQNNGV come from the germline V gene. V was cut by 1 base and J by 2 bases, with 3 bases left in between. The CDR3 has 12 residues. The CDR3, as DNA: TGTGCCAGCAGCTTAGGAGCCTACGAGCAGTACTTC. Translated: CASSLGAYEQYF.

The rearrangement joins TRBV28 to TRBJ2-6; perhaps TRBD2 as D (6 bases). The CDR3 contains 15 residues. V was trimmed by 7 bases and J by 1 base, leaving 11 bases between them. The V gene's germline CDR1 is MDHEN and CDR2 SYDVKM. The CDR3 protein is CASTTGGSGANVLTF. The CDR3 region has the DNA TGTGCCAGCACCACCGGGGGATCTGGGGCCAACGTCCTGACTTTC.

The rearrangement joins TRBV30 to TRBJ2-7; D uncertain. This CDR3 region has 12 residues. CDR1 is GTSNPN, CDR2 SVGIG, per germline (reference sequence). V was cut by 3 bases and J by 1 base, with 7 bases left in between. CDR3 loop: CAWRRESYEQYF. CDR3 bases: TGTGCCTGGAGAAGAGAATCCTACGAGCAGTACTTC. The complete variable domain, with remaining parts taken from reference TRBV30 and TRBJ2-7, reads SQTIHQWPATLVQPVGSPLSLECTVEGTSNPNLYWYRQAAGRGLQLLFYSVGIGQISSEVPQNLSASRPQDRQFILSSKKLLLSDSGFYLCAWRRESYEQYFGPGTRLTVT.

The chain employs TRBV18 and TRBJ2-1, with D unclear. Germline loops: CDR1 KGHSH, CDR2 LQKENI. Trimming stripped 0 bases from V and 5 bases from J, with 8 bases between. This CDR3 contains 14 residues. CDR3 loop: CASSPPAGDNEQFF. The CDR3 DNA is TGTGCCAGCTCACCACCCGCCGGTGACAATGAGCAGTTCTTC.

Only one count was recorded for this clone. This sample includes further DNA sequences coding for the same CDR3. The chain's CDR3 is CASIRLSTDTQYF. CDR3 bases: TGTGCCAGCATTCGACTTAGCACAGATACGCAGTATTTT. The rearrangement links TRBV2 to TRBJ2-3; D unclear. The germline V gene encodes CDR1 SNHLY and CDR2 FYNNEI. CDR3 length: 13 residues. V dropped 7 bases and J dropped 0 bases, with 8 bases sitting between them.

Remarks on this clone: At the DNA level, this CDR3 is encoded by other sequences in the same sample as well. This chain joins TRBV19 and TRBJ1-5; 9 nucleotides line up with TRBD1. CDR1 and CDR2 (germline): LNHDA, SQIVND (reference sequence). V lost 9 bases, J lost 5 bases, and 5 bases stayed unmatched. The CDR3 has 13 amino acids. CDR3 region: CASRGQGDQPQHF. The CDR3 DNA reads TGTGCCAGCCGGGGACAGGGAGATCAGCCCCAGCATTTT.

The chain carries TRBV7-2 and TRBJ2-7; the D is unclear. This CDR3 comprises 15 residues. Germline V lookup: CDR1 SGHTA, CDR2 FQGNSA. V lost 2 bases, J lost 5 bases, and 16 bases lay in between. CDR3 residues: CASSLSVGNPHEQYF. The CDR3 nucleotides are TGTGCCAGCAGCTTATCGGTAGGGAATCCCCACGAGCAGTACTTC.

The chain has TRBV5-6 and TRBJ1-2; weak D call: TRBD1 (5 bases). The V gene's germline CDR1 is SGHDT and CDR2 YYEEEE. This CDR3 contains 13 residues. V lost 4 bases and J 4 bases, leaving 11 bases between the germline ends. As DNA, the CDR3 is TGTGCCAGCAGCCCTCCGGGGGTCTATGGCTACACCTTC. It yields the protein CASSPPGVYGYTF.

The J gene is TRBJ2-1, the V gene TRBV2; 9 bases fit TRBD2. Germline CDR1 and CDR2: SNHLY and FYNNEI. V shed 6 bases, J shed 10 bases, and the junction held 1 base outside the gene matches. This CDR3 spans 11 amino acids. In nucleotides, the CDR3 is TGTGCCAGCAGCCTAGCGGGGGAGCAGTTCTTC. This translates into CASSLAGEQFF.

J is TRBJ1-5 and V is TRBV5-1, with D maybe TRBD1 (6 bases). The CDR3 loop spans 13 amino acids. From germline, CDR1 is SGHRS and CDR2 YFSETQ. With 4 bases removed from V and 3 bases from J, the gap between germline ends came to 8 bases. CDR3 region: CASSPGDNQPQHF. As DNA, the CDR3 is TGCGCCAGCAGCCCAGGGGACAATCAGCCCCAGCATTTT.

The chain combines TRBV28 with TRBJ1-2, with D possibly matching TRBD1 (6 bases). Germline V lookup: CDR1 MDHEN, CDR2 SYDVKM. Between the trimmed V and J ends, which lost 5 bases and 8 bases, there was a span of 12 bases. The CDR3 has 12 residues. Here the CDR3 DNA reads TGTGCCAGCAGTGCACAGGGTAACGGCTACACCTTC. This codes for CASSAQGNGYTF.

CDR3 in DNA: TGCGCCAGCAGCTTGTGGGAAAGGACTAATGAGCAGTTCTTC. It specifies CASSLWERTNEQFF. The chain is built from TRBV5-1 and TRBJ2-1; D may be TRBD2 (5 bases). The CDR3 contains 14 residues. The V gene lost 1 base and the J gene lost 7 bases, with 12 bases spanning the gap. Germline values: CDR1 SGHRS, CDR2 YFSETQ.

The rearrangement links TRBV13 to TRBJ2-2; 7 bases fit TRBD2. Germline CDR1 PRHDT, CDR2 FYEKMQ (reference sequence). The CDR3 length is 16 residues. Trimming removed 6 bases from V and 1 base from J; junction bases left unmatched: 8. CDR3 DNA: TGTGCCAGCAGTTTCCGCGGGAGCGTGAACACCGGGGAGCTGTTTTTT. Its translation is CASSFRGSVNTGELFF.

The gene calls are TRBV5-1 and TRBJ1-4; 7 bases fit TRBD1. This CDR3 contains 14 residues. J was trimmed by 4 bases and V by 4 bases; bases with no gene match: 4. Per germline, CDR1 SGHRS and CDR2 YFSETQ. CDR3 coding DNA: TGCGCCAGCAGCAAGGACAGGCTTAATGAAAAACTGTTTTTT. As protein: CASSKDRLNEKLFF.